These 22 T cell receptor beta chains were all obtained from the same sample, sequenced in a study of T-cell memory formation after mild COVID-19. MiXCR, applied by TCRdb to the 5' RACE reads, yields one record per CDR3 protein. The data contain 470,000 or so distinct CDR3 sequences, around 20% of them singletons. The sample consisted of PBMCs or a T cell subset sorted from them (not recorded which). The receptors were sampled from an adult woman who had mild COVID-19 (a few samples of this study predate the infection). Cell type and time point are not known.

V usage is TRBV3-1 and J usage is TRBJ1-6; D is unresolved. Trimming cost V 3 bases and J 7 bases, with 7 bases left between them. The germline gives CDR1 LGHDT, CDR2 YNNKEL (reference sequence). There are 13 residues in the CDR3. CDR3 amino acids: CASSHNKNSPLHF. CDR3 DNA sequence: TGTGCCAGCAGCCATAACAAGAATTCACCCCTCCACTTT.

This clonotype was seen a handful of times. The genes are TRBV4-1 and TRBJ2-3; D gene ambiguous. The CDR3 is made up of 14 amino acids. CDR1 MGHRA and CDR2 YSYEKL come from the germline V gene. V was trimmed by 2 bases and J by 0 bases, leaving 6 bases between them. CDR3 protein: CASSQPLSTDTQYF. DNA of the CDR3: TGCGCCAGCAGCCAACCTTTAAGCACAGATACGCAGTATTTT.

This clonotype was seen a handful of times. This chain uses TRBV7-3 with TRBJ2-2; D gene unclear. CDR1 and CDR2 from the germline V gene are SGHTA and FQGTGA. CDR3 size: 14 residues. Trimming shortened V by 5 bases and J by 5 bases, and 12 bases separated the two germline ends. CDR3 DNA sequence: TGTGCCAGCAGCCCGGCCGTCGGGACCGGGGAGCTGTTTTTT. Translating gives CASSPAVGTGELFF.

A few counts support this clonotype. This chain uses TRBV3-1 with TRBJ2-5; TRBD2 might be the D (5 bases). Germline V gene data show CDR1 as LGHDT and CDR2 as YNNKEL (reference sequence). The CDR3 is 14 residues long. V was trimmed by 3 bases and J by 5 bases, leaving 13 bases between them. In DNA form, the CDR3 reads TGTGCCAGCAGCCACGTGCTGGAGGAGGAGACCCAGTACTTC. As protein: CASSHVLEEETQYF.

In this sample, this clonotype turned up many times. The chain couples TRBV5-1 to TRBJ2-1; TRBD1 matches 8 bases. The germline V gene encodes CDR1 SGHRS and CDR2 YFSETQ. V lost 1 base, J lost 3 bases, and 6 bases stayed unmatched. This CDR3 has 16 residues. This CDR3 is CASSLLTGGLYNEQFF. As DNA, the CDR3 is TGCGCCAGCAGCTTGCTTACAGGGGGGCTCTACAATGAGCAGTTCTTC.

This clonotype was observed a few times. This chain joins TRBV7-2 and TRBJ2-2; a weak D match, TRBD1 (6 bases). CDR1 and CDR2 (germline): SGHTA, FQGNSA. V lost 1 base and J 5 bases, leaving 17 bases between the germline ends. The CDR3 loop spans 17 amino acids. For the CDR3, the DNA is TGTGCCAGCAGCTTAGTCCCAGGGACACTTATGACCGGGGAGCTGTTTTTT. Translated, it gives CASSLVPGTLMTGELFF.

This clonotype appeared a few times. The chain carries TRBV20-1 and TRBJ2-3, with 11 bases that match TRBD2. The CDR3 loop spans 17 amino acids. Trimming at V came to 3 bases and at J to 1 base, leaving 9 bases not matched to a gene. Per the germline V gene, CDR1 is DFQATT and CDR2 is SNEGSKA (reference sequence). The CDR3 nucleotides are TGCAGTGCTAGTCCCGTCCAGACTAGCGGGGGCACAGATACGCAGTATTTT. It encodes CSASPVQTSGGTDTQYF.

The rearrangement links TRBV2 to TRBJ2-1; D unclear. Germline V gives CDR1 SNHLY, CDR2 FYNNEI. V lost 8 bases to trimming and J lost 7 bases, with 15 bases between them. The length of the CDR3 is 13 residues. Here the CDR3 reads CASGPTSTNEQFF. CDR3 coding DNA: TGTGCCAGCGGACCGACAAGTACGAATGAGCAGTTCTTC.

The chain has TRBV4-1 and TRBJ1-4; D may be TRBD1 (5 bases). CDR3 length equals 15 residues. Germline assignment: CDR1 MGHRA and CDR2 YSYEKL. V dropped 1 base and J dropped 1 base, with 7 bases sitting between them. The CDR3 DNA is TGCGCCAGCAGCCAAGCAGGGAGAACTAATGAAAAACTGTTTTTT. This gives the protein CASSQAGRTNEKLFF.

In this sample, this clonotype turned up a few times. The chain uses TRBV12-3 or TRBV12-4 and TRBJ1-2, with 7 bases that match TRBD1. This CDR3 region has 16 residues. V trimming: 0 bases; J trimming: 2 bases; junction bases outside the gene matches: 6. CDR3 sequence reads: CASSLALETGNYGYTF. In DNA form, the CDR3 reads TGTGCCAGCAGTTTAGCGCTAGAGACAGGGAACTATGGCTACACCTTC.

This chain uses TRBV5-5 with TRBJ2-2, with 8 bases lining up with TRBD1. J lost 4 bases, V lost 4 bases, and 9 bases had no gene match. The CDR3 extends over 16 amino acids. Germline V gives CDR1 SGHKS, CDR2 YYEKEE (reference sequence). The CDR3 is CASSPGQGAATGELFF. In nucleotides, the CDR3 is TGTGCCAGCAGCCCCGGGCAGGGGGCGGCCACCGGGGAGCTGTTTTTT.

This chain uses TRBV5-1 with TRBJ1-4, with 7 bases identical to TRBD1. The V segment lost 4 bases and the J segment 7 bases; nucleotides outside the gene matches: 10. The CDR3 extends over 15 amino acids. Germline V gene sequence: CDR1 SGHRS, CDR2 YFSETQ. CDR3 DNA: TGCGCCAGCAGCGACCCTCAGGGGGATTTTGAAAAACTGTTTTTT. This codes for CASSDPQGDFEKLFF.

The chain employs TRBV9 and TRBJ2-1; tentatively, D is TRBD2 (5 bases). V was cut by 3 bases and J by 4 bases, with 8 bases left in between. Per the germline V gene, CDR1 is SGDLS and CDR2 is YYNGEE. The CDR3 consists of 13 residues. DNA for the CDR3: TGTGCCAGCAGCGGGGGAGAGTACAATGAGCAGTTCTTC. It yields the protein CASSGGEYNEQFF. The full variable domain, completed using reference TRBV9 and TRBJ2-1, is DSGVTQTPKHLITATGQRVTLRCSPRSGDLSVYWYQQSLDQGLQFLIQYYNGEERAKGNILERFSAQQFPDLHSELNLSSLELGDSALYFCASSGGEYNEQFFGPGTRLTVL.

V gene TRBV12-3 or TRBV12-4 combines with J gene TRBJ2-2, with unresolved D. The CDR3 sequence is 15 residues long. V shed 1 base and J shed 3 bases, with 9 bases lying between them. CDR3 nucleotide sequence: TGTGCCAGCAGTTTAGACGGCAGGTACACCGGGGAGCTGTTTTTT. Translated, it gives CASSLDGRYTGELFF.

This clonotype was counted between two and nine times. The chain carries TRBV24-1 and TRBJ1-1; 8 bases map to TRBD1. The V segment lost 4 bases and the J segment 5 bases; nucleotides outside the gene matches: 5. Germline loops: CDR1 KGHDR, CDR2 SFDVKD. This CDR3 spans 14 amino acids. Written as DNA, the CDR3 is TGTGCCACCAGTGAGGGAACAGGGGGAACTGAAGCTTTCTTT. This encodes CATSEGTGGTEAFF.

The genes are TRBV7-3 and TRBJ2-1, with 8 bases lining up with TRBD1. V dropped 5 bases and J dropped 9; count of bases not matched to a gene: 12. Germline-derived CDR1 and CDR2 are SGHTA and FQGTGA. CDR3 length equals 15 residues. The CDR3 region has the DNA TGTGCCAGCAGCACGGACAGGGTGGGGATCGGTGAGCAGTTCTTC. As protein: CASSTDRVGIGEQFF.

This clonotype has at least ten counts. The chain employs TRBV20-1 and TRBJ2-5; TRBD1 agrees at 7 bases. Germline lookup yields CDR1 DFQATT and CDR2 SNEGSKA (reference sequence). J was trimmed by 4 bases and V by 7 bases; bases with no gene match: 12. This CDR3 has 14 residues. The CDR3 DNA follows: TGCAGTGGGCTCTGGGGAAGGGGGCCAGAGACCCAGTACTTC. Its protein is CSGLWGRGPETQYF.

The chain joins TRBV20-1 to TRBJ1-6; D not certain. The CDR3 is 14 amino acids. Per the germline V gene, CDR1 is DFQATT and CDR2 is SNEGSKA (reference sequence). Deletions cut 1 base from V and 10 bases from J, with 14 bases between. CDR3 in DNA: TGCAGTGCTAGAGTGGGAGGACCGAGCTCACCCCTCCACTTT. Translating it yields CSARVGGPSSPLHF.

V is TRBV12-3 or TRBV12-4 and J is TRBJ2-2; 10 bases map to TRBD2. The ends lost 7 bases at V and 5 bases at J; junction bases unmatched: 4. CDR3 length equals 14 residues. CDR3 DNA sequence: TGTGCCAGCAAAGCGGGAGGGCGAACCGGGGAGCTGTTTTTT. It codes for CASKAGGRTGELFF.

This clonotype was seen a handful of times. The CDR3 DNA follows: TGCGCCAGCAGCGCCCGGACAGGGGAAAAACTGTTTTTT. Protein: CASSARTGEKLFF. The gene calls are TRBV5-1 and TRBJ1-4; 8 bases are a match to TRBD1. The CDR3 length is 13 residues. V trimming: 4 bases; J trimming: 8 bases; junction bases outside the gene matches: 4. CDR1 and CDR2 from the germline V gene are SGHRS and YFSETQ.

This chain joins TRBV15 and TRBJ2-1; 11 bases line up with TRBD1. The V and J ends lost 3 bases and 3 bases, in that order; junction bases with no gene match: 4. The germline gives CDR1 LNHNV, CDR2 YYDKDF (reference sequence). This CDR3 is 16 amino acids long. CDR3 residues: CATSRDRGLFYNEQFF. In DNA form, the CDR3 reads TGTGCCACCAGCAGGGACAGGGGGCTGTTCTACAATGAGCAGTTCTTC.

The J gene is TRBJ2-5, the V gene TRBV12-5, with a weak D call TRBD1 (6 bases). V lost 0 bases, J lost 7 bases, and 6 bases lay in between. The germline V gene encodes CDR1 LGHNT and CDR2 FRNRAP. CDR3 length equals 12 residues. The CDR3 coding sequence is TGTGCTAGTGGTTTGGTGACAGGGACCCAGTACTTC. Amino acids: CASGLVTGTQYF.